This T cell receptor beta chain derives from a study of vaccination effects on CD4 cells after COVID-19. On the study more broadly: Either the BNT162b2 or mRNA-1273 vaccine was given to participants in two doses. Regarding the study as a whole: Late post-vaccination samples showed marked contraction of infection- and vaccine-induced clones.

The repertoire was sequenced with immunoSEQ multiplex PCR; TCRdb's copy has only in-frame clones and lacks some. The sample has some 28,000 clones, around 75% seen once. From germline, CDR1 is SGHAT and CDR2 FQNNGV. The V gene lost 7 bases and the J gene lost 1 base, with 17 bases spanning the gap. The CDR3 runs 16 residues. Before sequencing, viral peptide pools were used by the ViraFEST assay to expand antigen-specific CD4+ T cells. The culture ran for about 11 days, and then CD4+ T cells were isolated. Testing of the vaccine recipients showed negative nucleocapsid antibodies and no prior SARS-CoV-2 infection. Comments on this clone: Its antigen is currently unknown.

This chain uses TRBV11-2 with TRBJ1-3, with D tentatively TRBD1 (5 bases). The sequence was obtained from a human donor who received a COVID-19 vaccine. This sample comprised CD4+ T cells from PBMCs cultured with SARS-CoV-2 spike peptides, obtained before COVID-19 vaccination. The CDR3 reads CASTPVPGASGNTIYF. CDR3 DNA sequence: TGTGCCAGCACCCCAGTTCCCGGGGCGTCTGGAAACACCATATATTTT.